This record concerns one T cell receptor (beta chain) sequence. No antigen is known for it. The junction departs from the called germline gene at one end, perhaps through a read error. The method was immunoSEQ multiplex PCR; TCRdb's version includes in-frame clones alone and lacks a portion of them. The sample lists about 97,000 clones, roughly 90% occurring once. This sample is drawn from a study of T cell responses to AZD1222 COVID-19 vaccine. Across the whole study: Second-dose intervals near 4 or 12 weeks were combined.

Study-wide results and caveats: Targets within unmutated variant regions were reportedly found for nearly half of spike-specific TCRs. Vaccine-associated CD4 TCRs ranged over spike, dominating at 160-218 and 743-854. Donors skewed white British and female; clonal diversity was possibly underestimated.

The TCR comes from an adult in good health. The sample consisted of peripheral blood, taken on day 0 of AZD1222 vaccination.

The CDR3 here is CASSASSNTGELFF. CDR3 coding DNA: TGTGCTAGCAGCGCAAGCTCGAACACCGGGGAGCTGTTTTTT. The V gene is TRBV7-7, the J gene TRBJ2-2; D call uncertain. The length of the CDR3 is 14 residues. Germline-derived CDR1 and CDR2 are SSHAT and FNYEAQ (reference sequence).